This TCR beta chain stems from a study of OX40 agonist ivuxolimab in advanced cancers. The CDR3 contains 13 residues. CDR1 and CDR2 from the germline V gene are GTSNPN and SVGIG (reference sequence). V gave up 1 base and J gave up 5 bases, with 6 bases separating them. Only in-frame clones appear in the TCRdb table, and some are missing; sequencing was by immunoSEQ multiplex PCR. The sample carries some 83,000 clones, 70% to 90% recorded once. The specimen was CD4+ or CD8+ T cells sorted from blood, collected in a trial of the OX40 agonist ivuxolimab. The chain carries TRBV30 and TRBJ1-6; D unclear. The TCR was taken from an adult with an advanced solid tumor such as melanoma, head and neck, liver or kidney cancer. The chain's CDR3 is CAWSAQNNSPLHF. Here the CDR3 DNA reads TGTGCCTGGAGTGCACAGAATAATTCACCCCTCCACTTT. Full variable domain (remainder filled in from reference TRBV30 and TRBJ1-6): SQTIHQWPATLVQPVGSPLSLECTVEGTSNPNLYWYRQAAGRGLQLLFYSVGIGQISSEVPQNLSASRPQDRQFILSSKKLLLSDSGFYLCAWSAQNNSPLHFGNGTRLTVT.